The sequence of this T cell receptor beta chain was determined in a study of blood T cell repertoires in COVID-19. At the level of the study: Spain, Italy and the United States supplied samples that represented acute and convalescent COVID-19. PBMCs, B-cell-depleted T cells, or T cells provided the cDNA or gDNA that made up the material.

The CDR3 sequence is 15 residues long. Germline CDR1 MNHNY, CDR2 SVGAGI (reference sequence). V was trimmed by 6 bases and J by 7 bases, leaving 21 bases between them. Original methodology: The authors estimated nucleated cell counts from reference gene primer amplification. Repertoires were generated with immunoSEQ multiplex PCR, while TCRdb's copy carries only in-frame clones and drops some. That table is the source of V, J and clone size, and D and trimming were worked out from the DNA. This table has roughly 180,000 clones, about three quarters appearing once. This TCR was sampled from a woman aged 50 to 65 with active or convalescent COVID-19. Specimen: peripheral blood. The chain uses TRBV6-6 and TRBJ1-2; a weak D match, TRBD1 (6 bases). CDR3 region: CASRPQQGSLGGYTF. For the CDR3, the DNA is TGTGCCAGCAGACCTCAACAGGGATCATTGGGTGGCTACACCTTC.